Here is one TCR beta chain with its context. This clonotype has only a few counts. Its antigen is unknown. No quality values exist for individual bases; no much larger clone is one base distant. Library creation used RT-PCR. Data came from a NextSeq 550. TCRdb trimmed public reads at Q25 via fastp, called clones via MiXCR and kept in-frame beta chains. Rows matching on CDR3 protein sequence are summarized as one entry with the most common DNA and genes. The sample table records about 960,000 distinct CDR3 sequences; over 15% of these occur just once. In total, the top ten clones hold 5% to 6.5% of the sample. The data belong to a study of patients and donors after allogeneic stem cell transplantation (dated by TCRdb to 2020 to 2021). Clipping removes 5 bases from V and 3 bases from J, with 3 as the unmatched junction base count. CDR1 and CDR2 are read off the germline V gene as SGHAT and FQNNGV. From the cysteine through the phenylalanine, the CDR3 covers 14 amino acids. Only the CDR3 part of the read is kept: 42 bases, read in frame from the first base.

The chain is made from TRBV11-2 and TRBJ2-7, with 11 central nucleotides matching TRBD2. The clonotype comes from a human donor who was either an allogeneic HSCT recipient or a stem cell or donor lymphocyte infusion donor (not recorded which). It is not recorded whose cells these are; they may come from a transplant donor. The sequenced sample was blood, either unsorted or a sorted T cell fraction (not recorded which). The CDR3 corresponds to CASSQTSGGYEQYF. The nucleotide sequence reads as follows: TGTGCCAGCAGCCAAACTAGCGGGGGCTACGAGCAGTACTTC.